The T cell receptor beta chain described here comes from a study of T cell repertoires in cytomegalovirus infection. Background on the study: Indications came from public TCR beta signatures; they pointed to CMV infection and to a matching HLA type.

A few counts support this clonotype. What it binds is unknown. MiXCR was run by TCRdb on the reads, yielding one entry per CDR3 protein. Of approximately 190,000 distinct CDR3 sequences listed, roughly 9% were seen once; the top ten hold roughly 5%. General study results and limits: HLA-C-restricted CMV clonotypes gave the most frequent clonotype in two of eight donors. Of the TCR beta families, the public ones yielded a cumulative frequency that identified carriers of CMV plus the relevant HLA.

The J segment lost 5 bases and the V segment lost 3 bases, leaving 10 bases of the junction unmatched. CDR3 length: 17 residues. CDR1 is MNHEY, CDR2 SMNVEV, per germline (reference sequence). This clonotype was obtained from a human donor in good health (CMV status not recorded). Some clones in this sample may be carry-over from other donors' samples. This chain uses TRBV27 with TRBJ2-2, with TRBD2 matching over 9 bases. The material sequenced was PBMCs. The CDR3 is CASSFFGAGGITGELFF. The CDR3 DNA reads TGTGCCAGCAGTTTTTTCGGAGCGGGGGGTATAACCGGGGAGCTGTTTTTT.